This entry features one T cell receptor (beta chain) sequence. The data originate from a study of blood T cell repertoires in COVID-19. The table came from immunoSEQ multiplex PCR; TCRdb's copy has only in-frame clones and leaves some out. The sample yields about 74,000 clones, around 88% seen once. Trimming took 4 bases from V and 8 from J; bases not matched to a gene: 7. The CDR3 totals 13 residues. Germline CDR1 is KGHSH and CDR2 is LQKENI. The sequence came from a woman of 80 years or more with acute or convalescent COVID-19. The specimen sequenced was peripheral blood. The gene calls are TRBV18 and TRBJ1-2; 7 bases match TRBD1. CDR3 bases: TGTGCCAGCTCACAGACAGGGAGGTACGGCTACACCTTC. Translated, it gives CASSQTGRYGYTF.